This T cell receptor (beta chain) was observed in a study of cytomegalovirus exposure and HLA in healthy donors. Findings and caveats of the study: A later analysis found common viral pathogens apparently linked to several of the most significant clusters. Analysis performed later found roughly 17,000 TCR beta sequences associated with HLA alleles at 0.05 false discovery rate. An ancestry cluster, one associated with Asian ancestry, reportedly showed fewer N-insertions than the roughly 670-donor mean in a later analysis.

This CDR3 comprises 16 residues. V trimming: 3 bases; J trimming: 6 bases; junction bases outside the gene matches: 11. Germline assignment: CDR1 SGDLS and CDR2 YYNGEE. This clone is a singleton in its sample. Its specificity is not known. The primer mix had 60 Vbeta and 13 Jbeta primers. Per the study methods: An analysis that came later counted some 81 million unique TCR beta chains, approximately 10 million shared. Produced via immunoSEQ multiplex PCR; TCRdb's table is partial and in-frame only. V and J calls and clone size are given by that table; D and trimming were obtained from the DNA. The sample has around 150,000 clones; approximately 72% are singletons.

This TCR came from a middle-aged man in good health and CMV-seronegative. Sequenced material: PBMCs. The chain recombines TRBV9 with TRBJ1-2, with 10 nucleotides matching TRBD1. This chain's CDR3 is CASSDRIFGTGDGYTF. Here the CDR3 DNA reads TGTGCCAGCAGCGATAGGATTTTCGGGACAGGGGATGGCTACACCTTC.